These 26 T cell receptor beta chains came from one sample sequenced in a study of beta chain features in type 1 diabetes. Whole-study findings and limits: Patients with Type 1 diabetes showed moderately but significantly shorter TCRB CDR3s in all four CD4+ subsets.

Every isolated RNA sample was fully reverse transcribed, so sequencing captured expressed TCRB transcripts. TCRdb's table, derived via immunoSEQ multiplex PCR, lists solely in-frame clones and lacks some. The sample carries 600,000 to 700,000 clones, 9.5% to 15% recorded once. These TCRs are of unknown antigen specificity. Source material: naive CD4+ T cells from blood. All receptors come from a man under 40 with type 1 diabetes.

The rearrangement joins TRBV29-1 to TRBJ1-5, with D perhaps TRBD1 (6 bases). The V gene's germline CDR1 is SQVTM and CDR2 ANQGSEA. Trimming took off 4 bases at V and 4 bases at J, with 20 bases between the two ends. CDR3 length equals 16 residues. CDR3 sequence: CSVVQGDGIPNQPQHF. Written as DNA, the CDR3 is TGCAGCGTTGTACAGGGAGATGGTATCCCAAATCAGCCCCAGCATTTT. Supplemented by reference TRBV29-1 and TRBJ1-5, the full variable domain reads SAVISQKPSRDICQRGTSLTIQCQVDSQVTMMFWYRQQPGQSLTLIATANQGSEATYESGFVIDKFPISRPNLTFSTLTVSNMSPEDSSIYLCSVVQGDGIPNQPQHFGDGTRLSIL.

There are a few counts of this clone. CDR3 residues: CASSPGGQPQHF. DNA for the CDR3: TGTGCCAGCAGCCCGGGGGGTCAGCCCCAGCATTTT. The rearrangement joins TRBV28 to TRBJ1-5; a possible D gene is TRBD1 (5 bases). Germline V gene sequence: CDR1 MDHEN, CDR2 SYDVKM. Trimming stripped 6 bases from V and 6 bases from J, with 9 bases between. The CDR3 totals 12 residues.

This clone was detected a few times. The chain is built from TRBV4-3 and TRBJ2-7, with D hard to call. V shed 5 bases and J shed 5 bases, with 16 bases lying between them. The germline gives CDR1 LGHNA, CDR2 YSLEER. There are 14 residues in the CDR3. The CDR3 region has the DNA TGCGCCAGCAGCGCTCGGACCTACCCGAACGAGCAGTACTTC. It specifies CASSARTYPNEQYF.

V usage is TRBV6-5 and J usage is TRBJ2-5; D possibly matches TRBD1 or TRBD2 (5 bases each). This CDR3 region has 15 residues. Germline loops: CDR1 MNHEY, CDR2 SVGAGI. V shed 2 bases and J shed 5 bases, with 15 bases lying between them. The CDR3 here is CASSYGGPLRETQYF. The CDR3 DNA reads as TGTGCCAGCAGTTACGGGGGACCCCTCCGGGAGACCCAGTACTTC.

This clone was seen only a few times. At the DNA level, this CDR3 is encoded by other sequences in the same sample as well. The chain combines TRBV5-1 with TRBJ2-5, with TRBD2 as a possible D gene (6 bases). The ends were cut back, 0 bases at V and 5 bases at J, with 11 bases in the middle. This CDR3 spans 14 amino acids. Germline CDR1 and CDR2: SGHRS and YFSETQ. The CDR3 DNA reads TGCGCCAGCAGCTTGGCGGGGACTCGGGAGACCCAGTACTTC. Translation gives CASSLAGTRETQYF.

The chain combines TRBV2 with TRBJ2-2; 9 bases map to TRBD1. The CDR3 spans 16 residues. Losses at the gene ends were 6 bases for V and 1 base for J; bases not matched to a gene: 6. Germline V CDR1 and CDR2: SNHLY, FYNNEI. The CDR3 bases are TGTGCCAGCAGGGGGACAGGGAAAAGGAACACCGGGGAGCTGTTTTTT. Amino acids: CASRGTGKRNTGELFF.

The chain is built from TRBV5-4 and TRBJ1-3, with 10 nucleotides matching TRBD1. V dropped 0 bases and J dropped 0; count of bases not matched to a gene: 9. Germline V lookup: CDR1 SGHNT, CDR2 YYREEE (reference sequence). The CDR3 consists of 19 residues. The CDR3 loop is CASSLGQGAPLSSGNTIYF. For the CDR3, the DNA is TGTGCCAGCAGCTTGGGACAGGGGGCTCCTCTGAGCTCTGGAAACACCATATATTTT.

This clone has more than one count but fewer than ten. CDR3 in DNA: TGTGCCAGCAGCTTAGGGAGGACTGATGGCTACACCTTC. Residues: CASSLGRTDGYTF. The rearrangement links TRBV7-2 to TRBJ1-2; no clear D. Germline V gives CDR1 SGHTA, CDR2 FQGNSA. The V end was cut by 1 base, the J end by 6 bases, with 9 bases between. This CDR3 region has 13 residues.

This clone has only a few counts. V is TRBV7-9 and J is TRBJ2-5; no reliable D call. Germline V gene lookup returns CDR1 SEHNR and CDR2 FQNEAQ (reference sequence). This CDR3 comprises 13 residues. V was pared by 1 base and J by 5 bases, with 8 bases between. DNA of the CDR3: TGTGCCAGCAGCTTAGGCCTTTTGGAGACCCAGTACTTC. Translated, it gives CASSLGLLETQYF.

The chain employs TRBV19 and TRBJ1-5; TRBD1 might be the D (5 bases). With 5 bases removed from V and 1 base from J, the gap between germline ends came to 15 bases. This CDR3 is built from 16 residues. The germline CDR1 and CDR2 sequences are LNHDA and SQIVND (reference sequence). DNA for the CDR3: TGTGCCAGTAGTTCAAACTCGGGACTGAGCAATCAGCCCCAGCATTTT. Translated: CASSSNSGLSNQPQHF.

The genes are TRBV14 and TRBJ2-1, with TRBD1 as a possible D gene (6 bases). Per germline, CDR1 SGHDN and CDR2 FVKESK. This CDR3 is built from 15 residues. V lost 1 base and J 10 bases, leaving 17 bases between the germline ends. In DNA, the CDR3 is TGTGCCAGCAGCCAAGTCCCCTTGGCCGGGACAGAGCAGTTCTTC. As protein: CASSQVPLAGTEQFF.

J is TRBJ2-6 and V is TRBV2, with D uncertain. The germline gives CDR1 SNHLY, CDR2 FYNNEI. V was pared by 7 bases and J by 0 bases, with 7 bases between. The CDR3 contains 14 residues. CDR3 region: CASIYNSGANVLTF. The CDR3 DNA reads as TGTGCCAGCATATATAACTCTGGGGCCAACGTCCTGACTTTC.

This chain joins TRBV7-2 and TRBJ1-1, with D uncertain. Germline V lookup: CDR1 SGHTA, CDR2 FQGNSA. Trimming removed 5 bases from V and 2 bases from J, with 12 bases in between. The CDR3 loop spans 14 amino acids. The CDR3 DNA sequence: TGTGCCAGCAGCCAAGATGGGTTTAACACTGAAGCTTTCTTT. Its protein is CASSQDGFNTEAFF.

This clone was observed a few times. This chain links TRBV7-9 with TRBJ1-2; weak D call: TRBD1 (6 bases). The CDR3 has 14 amino acids. Trimming removed 3 bases from V and 5 bases from J, with 13 bases in between. CDR1 and CDR2 from the germline V gene are SEHNR and FQNEAQ (reference sequence). The CDR3 coding sequence is TGTGCCAGCAGCTTTGCGGGGGCACGGTATGGCTACACCTTC. Protein product: CASSFAGARYGYTF.

The gene calls are TRBV10-3 and TRBJ2-1; a weak D match, TRBD2 (5 bases). This CDR3 is 16 amino acids long. The V end lost 0 bases, the J end lost 2 bases, and 11 bases lay between the germline ends. The V gene's germline CDR1 is ENHRY and CDR2 SYGVKD. CDR3 nucleotides: TGTGCCATCAGTGAGTCGAGGGTAGGCGCCTACAATGAGCAGTTCTTC. It yields the protein CAISESRVGAYNEQFF.

The chain recombines TRBV4-1 with TRBJ2-7; tentatively, D is TRBD1 (5 bases). Trimming removed 1 base at V and 5 bases at J, with 15 bases between. The germline gives CDR1 MGHRA, CDR2 YSYEKL. CDR3 length: 15 amino acids. CDR3 loop: CASSQVGLVRDEQYF. CDR3 in DNA: TGCGCCAGCAGCCAAGTGGGGCTGGTTCGGGACGAGCAGTACTTC.

V usage is TRBV11-2 and J usage is TRBJ2-3, with TRBD1 matching 7 bases. Germline lookup yields CDR1 SGHAT and CDR2 FQNNGV. J lost 2 bases, V lost 5 bases, and 16 bases had no gene match. The length of the CDR3 is 18 residues. In DNA, the CDR3 is TGTGCCAGCAGCCAAAGGGACAGATTCCCTGAGGACACAGATACGCAGTATTTT. It codes for CASSQRDRFPEDTDTQYF. The variable domain in full, completed from reference TRBV11-2 and TRBJ2-3, reads EAGVAQSPRYKIIEKRQSVAFWCNPISGHATLYWYQQILGQGPKLLIQFQNNGVVDDSQLPKDRFSAERLKGVDSTLKIQPAKLEDSAVYLCASSQRDRFPEDTDTQYFGPGTRLTVL.

CDR3 bases: TGTGCCAGCAGCCTGTCCGGGACAAAAGGAAACACCATATATTTT. Protein sequence: CASSLSGTKGNTIYF. This chain connects TRBV14 to TRBJ1-3, with D tentatively TRBD1 (6 bases). CDR1 SGHDN and CDR2 FVKESK come from the germline V gene. V was trimmed by 4 bases and J by 4 bases, leaving 14 bases between them. This CDR3 region has 15 residues. Based on the CDR3 plus reference TRBV14 and TRBJ1-3, the full variable domain is EAGVTQFPSHSVIEKGQTVTLRCDPISGHDNLYWYRRVMGKEIKFLLHFVKESKQDESGMPNNRFLAERTGGTYSTLKVQPAELEDSGVYFCASSLSGTKGNTIYFGEGSWLTVV.

The chain employs TRBV7-2 and TRBJ2-2; D is ambiguous. The V and J ends lost 7 bases and 10 bases respectively, with 13 bases between them. This CDR3 region has 12 residues. Germline CDR1 and CDR2: SGHTA and FQGNSA. CDR3 sequence reads: CASTPGAVELFF. The CDR3, as DNA: TGTGCCAGCACCCCCGGCGCGGTGGAGCTGTTTTTT.

The chain links TRBV28 to TRBJ2-1, with TRBD2 matching 11 bases. Germline lookup yields CDR1 MDHEN and CDR2 SYDVKM. Unmatched junction bases numbered 2, after V lost 5 bases and J lost 5 bases. CDR3 size: 14 residues. CDR3 amino acids: CASSTTSGDNEQFF. The CDR3 DNA reads TGTGCCAGCAGTACGACTAGCGGGGACAATGAGCAGTTCTTC. The full variable domain, completed using reference TRBV28 and TRBJ2-1, is DVKVTQSSRYLVKRTGEKVFLECVQDMDHENMFWYRQDPGLGLRLIYFSYDVKMKEKGDIPEGYSVSREKKERFSLILESASTNQTSMYLCASSTTSGDNEQFFGPGTRLTVL.

This clone was observed a few times. The chain recombines TRBV2 with TRBJ1-1; 10 positions agree with TRBD1. Trimming at V came to 7 bases and at J to 0 bases, leaving 14 bases not matched to a gene. This CDR3 has 18 residues. CDR1 SNHLY and CDR2 FYNNEI come from the germline V gene. The CDR3 reads CASNSLPGQGRLNTEAFF. CDR3 in DNA: TGTGCCAGCAATTCTCTGCCGGGACAGGGGCGACTGAACACTGAAGCTTTCTTT.

CDR3 residues: CASSVVDSGNTIYF. Here the CDR3 DNA reads TGTGCCAGCAGCGTAGTAGACTCTGGAAACACCATATATTTT. The chain couples TRBV9 to TRBJ1-3; D gene uncertain. There are 14 residues in the CDR3. V was trimmed by 0 bases and J by 0 bases, leaving 4 bases between them. Germline V lookup: CDR1 SGDLS, CDR2 YYNGEE.

This clone appeared a few times. The chain uses TRBV19 and TRBJ2-7, with a tentative D call TRBD1 (6 bases). In germline, CDR1 is LNHDA, CDR2 SQIVND (reference sequence). Trimming removed 2 bases from V and 3 bases from J, with 8 bases in between. The CDR3 totals 13 residues. The CDR3 DNA reads as TGTGCCAGTAGTATAACAGGGTACTACGAGCAGTACTTC. As protein: CASSITGYYEQYF.

This chain connects TRBV7-9 to TRBJ2-3; either TRBD1 or TRBD2 may fit D (5 bases each). Germline V lookup: CDR1 SEHNR, CDR2 FQNEAQ (reference sequence). Trimming cost V 3 bases and J 1 base, with 8 bases left between them. The CDR3 is made up of 14 amino acids. CDR3 amino acids: CASSFRDGTDTQYF. The CDR3 bases are TGTGCCAGCAGCTTTCGGGACGGCACAGATACGCAGTATTTT.

The gene calls are TRBV10-3 and TRBJ1-1; no clear D gene. The germline CDR1 and CDR2 sequences are ENHRY and SYGVKD. Deletions cut 7 bases from V and 9 bases from J, with 21 bases between. This CDR3 contains 14 residues. The CDR3 DNA follows: TGTGCCATCACCTCCACAAAGGGTACGGAAAAAGCTTTCTTT. Its translation is CAITSTKGTEKAFF.

The genes are TRBV6-1 and TRBJ1-2, with D unclear. V lost 6 bases, J lost 6 bases, and 14 bases lay in between. This CDR3 has 13 residues. Germline lookup yields CDR1 MNHNS and CDR2 SASEGT. CDR3 DNA sequence: TGTGCCAGCAGGGAGAATACCCACGATGGCTACACCTTC. The encoded protein is CASRENTHDGYTF.